This T cell receptor beta chain was identified in a study of CD8 T cells in ankylosing spondylitis. The study, taken as a whole, reports: Reported data indicate significant enrichment of disease-linked clones within matched ankylosing spondylitis synovial fluid. The study identified a TCR beta motif of roughly eight highly homologous variants that appeared characteristic of ankylosing spondylitis blood.

The CDR3 is made up of 11 amino acids. Trimming stripped 6 bases from V and 7 bases from J, with 9 bases between. In its sample, this clonotype was seen many times. As yet, its antigen is unknown. Library preparation for TCR beta used quantitative 5'-RACE with molecular barcodes. From the 5' RACE reads, TCRdb called clonotypes with MiXCR, one entry per CDR3 protein. The sample holds 130,000 or so distinct CDR3 sequences, about an eighth seen once. The sample comprised blood, either unsorted or a sorted T cell fraction (not recorded which). The clonotype was recovered from a female donor with ankylosing spondylitis or in good health (not recorded which). The chain recombines TRBV12-3 or TRBV12-4 with TRBJ1-2; possible D gene TRBD1, 5 bases. The CDR3 sequence is CASSPGFGYTF. CDR3 in DNA: TGTGCCAGCAGCCCAGGGTTTGGCTACACCTTC.